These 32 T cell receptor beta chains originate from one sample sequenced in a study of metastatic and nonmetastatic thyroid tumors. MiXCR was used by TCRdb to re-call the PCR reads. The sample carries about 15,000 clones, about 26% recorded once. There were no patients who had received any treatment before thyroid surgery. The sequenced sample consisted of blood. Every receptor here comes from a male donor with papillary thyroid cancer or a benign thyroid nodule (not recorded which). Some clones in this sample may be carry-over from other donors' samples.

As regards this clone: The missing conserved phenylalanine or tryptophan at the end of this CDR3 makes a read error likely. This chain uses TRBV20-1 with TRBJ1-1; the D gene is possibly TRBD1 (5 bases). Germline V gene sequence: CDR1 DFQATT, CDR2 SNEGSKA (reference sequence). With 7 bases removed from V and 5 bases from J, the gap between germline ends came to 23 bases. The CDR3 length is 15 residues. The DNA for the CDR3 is TGCAGTGGTAGGGGCGGGACTAATCTTTGGACTGAAGCTTTCTTA. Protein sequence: CSGRGGTNLWTEAFL.

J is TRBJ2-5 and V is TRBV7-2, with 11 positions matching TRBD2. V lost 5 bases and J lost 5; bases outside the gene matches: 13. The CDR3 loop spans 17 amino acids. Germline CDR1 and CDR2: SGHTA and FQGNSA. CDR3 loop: CASSKGLAVGGRETQYF. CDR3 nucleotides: TGTGCCAGCAGCAAGGGACTAGCGGTGGGGGGTAGGGAGACCCAGTACTTC.

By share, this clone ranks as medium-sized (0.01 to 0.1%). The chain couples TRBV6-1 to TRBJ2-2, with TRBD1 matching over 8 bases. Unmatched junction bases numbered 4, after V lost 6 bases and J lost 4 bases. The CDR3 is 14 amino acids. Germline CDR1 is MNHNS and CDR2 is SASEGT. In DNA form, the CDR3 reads TGTGCCAGCAGCATTGGACAGGGCACCGGGGAGCTGTTTTTT. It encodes CASSIGQGTGELFF.

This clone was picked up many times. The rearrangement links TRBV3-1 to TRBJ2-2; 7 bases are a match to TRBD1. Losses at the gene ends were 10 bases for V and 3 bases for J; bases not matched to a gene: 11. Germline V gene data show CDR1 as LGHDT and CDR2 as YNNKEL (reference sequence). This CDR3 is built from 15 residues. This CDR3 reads CATHSLGGDTGELFF. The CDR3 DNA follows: TGTGCCACCCATAGCTTAGGGGGCGACACCGGGGAGCTGTTTTTT.

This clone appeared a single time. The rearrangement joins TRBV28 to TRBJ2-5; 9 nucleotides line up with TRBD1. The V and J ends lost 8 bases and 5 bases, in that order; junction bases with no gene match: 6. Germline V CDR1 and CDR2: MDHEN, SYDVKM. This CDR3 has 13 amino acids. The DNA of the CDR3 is TGTGCCAGCGGGGGACAGGGTAGGGAGACCCAGTACTTC. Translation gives CASGGQGRETQYF.

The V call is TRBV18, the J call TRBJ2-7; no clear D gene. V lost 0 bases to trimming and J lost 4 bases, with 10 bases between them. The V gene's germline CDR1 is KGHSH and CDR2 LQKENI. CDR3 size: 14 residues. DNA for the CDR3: TGTGCCAGCTCACCACCGTCAGGAGTATACGAGCAGTACTTC. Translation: CASSPPSGVYEQYF.

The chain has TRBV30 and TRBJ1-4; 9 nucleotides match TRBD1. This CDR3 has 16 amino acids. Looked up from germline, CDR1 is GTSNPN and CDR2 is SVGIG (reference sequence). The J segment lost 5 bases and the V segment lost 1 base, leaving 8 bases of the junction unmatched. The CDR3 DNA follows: TGTGCCTGGAGTGCTCATCCGGGACAGGGAAATGAAAAACTGTTTTTT. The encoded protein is CAWSAHPGQGNEKLFF.

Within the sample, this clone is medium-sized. The CDR3 reads CASSYSTGLATDTQYF. The CDR3 DNA is TGTGCCAGCAGTTACTCGACGGGACTAGCGACAGATACGCAGTATTTT. The chain uses TRBV6-5 and TRBJ2-3, with 10 bases identical to TRBD2. There are 16 residues in the CDR3. V dropped 0 bases and J dropped 3; count of bases not matched to a gene: 3. CDR1 MNHEY and CDR2 SVGAGI come from the germline V gene.

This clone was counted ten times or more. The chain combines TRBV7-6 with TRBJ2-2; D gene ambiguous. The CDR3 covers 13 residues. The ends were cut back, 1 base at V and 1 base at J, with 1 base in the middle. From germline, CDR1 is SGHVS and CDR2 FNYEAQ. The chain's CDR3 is CASSLGNTGELFF. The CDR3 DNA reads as TGTGCCAGCAGCTTAGGGAACACCGGGGAGCTGTTTTTT.

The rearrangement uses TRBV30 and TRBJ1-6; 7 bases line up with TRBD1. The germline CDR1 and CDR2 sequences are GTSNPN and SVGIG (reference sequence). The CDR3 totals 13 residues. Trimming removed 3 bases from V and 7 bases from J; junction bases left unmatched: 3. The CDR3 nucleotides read TGTGCCTGGAGGGGCAGGGGGAATTCACCCCTCCACTTT. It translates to CAWRGRGNSPLHF. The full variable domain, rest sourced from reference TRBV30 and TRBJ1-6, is SQTIHQWPATLVQPVGSPLSLECTVEGTSNPNLYWYRQAAGRGLQLLFYSVGIGQISSEVPQNLSASRPQDRQFILSSKKLLLSDSGFYLCAWRGRGNSPLHFGNGTRLTVT.

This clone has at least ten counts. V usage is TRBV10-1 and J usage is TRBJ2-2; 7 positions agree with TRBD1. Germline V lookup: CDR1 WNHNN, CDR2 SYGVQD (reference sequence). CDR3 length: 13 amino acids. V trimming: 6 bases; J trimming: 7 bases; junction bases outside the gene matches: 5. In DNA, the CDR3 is TGCGCCAGCAGCCAGGGGGACGGCGGGGAGCTGTTTTTT. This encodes CASSQGDGGELFF.

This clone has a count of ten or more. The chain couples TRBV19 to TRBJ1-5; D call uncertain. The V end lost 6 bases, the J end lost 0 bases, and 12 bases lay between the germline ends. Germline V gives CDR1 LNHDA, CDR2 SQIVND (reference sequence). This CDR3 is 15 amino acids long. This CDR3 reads CASRVSAVSNQPQHF. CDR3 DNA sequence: TGTGCCAGTAGGGTTTCGGCGGTTAGCAATCAGCCCCAGCATTTT.

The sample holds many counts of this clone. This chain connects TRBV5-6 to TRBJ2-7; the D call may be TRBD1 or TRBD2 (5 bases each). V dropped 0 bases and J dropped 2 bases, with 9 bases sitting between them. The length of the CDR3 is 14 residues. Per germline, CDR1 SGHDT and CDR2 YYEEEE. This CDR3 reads CASSLGWDPYEQYF. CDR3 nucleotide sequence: TGTGCCAGCAGCTTGGGGTGGGACCCCTACGAGCAGTACTTC.

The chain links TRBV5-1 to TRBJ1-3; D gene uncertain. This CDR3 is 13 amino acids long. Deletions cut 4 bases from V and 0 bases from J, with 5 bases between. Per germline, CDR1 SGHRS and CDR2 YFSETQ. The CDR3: CASSVISGNTIYF. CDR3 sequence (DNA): TGCGCCAGCAGCGTGATCTCTGGAAACACCATATATTTT.

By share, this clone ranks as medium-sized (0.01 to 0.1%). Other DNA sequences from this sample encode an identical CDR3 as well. The CDR3 loop is CASTEEITVYEQYF. CDR3 nucleotide sequence: TGTGCCAGCACCGAGGAGATCACGGTATACGAGCAGTACTTC. The genes are TRBV6-1 and TRBJ2-7; D is ambiguous. The CDR3 contains 14 residues. V was trimmed by 7 bases and J by 4 bases, leaving 17 bases between them. Per the germline V gene, CDR1 is MNHNS and CDR2 is SASEGT.

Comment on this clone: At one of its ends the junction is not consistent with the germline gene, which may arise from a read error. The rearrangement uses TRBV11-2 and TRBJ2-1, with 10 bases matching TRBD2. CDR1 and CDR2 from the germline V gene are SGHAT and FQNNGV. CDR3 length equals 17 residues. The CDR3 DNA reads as TGTGCCAGCAGCTTAGATAGGCTAGCGGGAGTTGATAATGAGCAGCTCTTC. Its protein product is CASSLDRLAGVDNEQLF.

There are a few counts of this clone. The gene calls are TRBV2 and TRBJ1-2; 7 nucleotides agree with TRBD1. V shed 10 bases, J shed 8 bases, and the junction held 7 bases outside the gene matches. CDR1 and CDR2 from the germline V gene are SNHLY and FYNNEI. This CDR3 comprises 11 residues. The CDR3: CAIGQVNGYTF. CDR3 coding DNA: TGTGCCATAGGACAGGTGAACGGCTACACCTTC.

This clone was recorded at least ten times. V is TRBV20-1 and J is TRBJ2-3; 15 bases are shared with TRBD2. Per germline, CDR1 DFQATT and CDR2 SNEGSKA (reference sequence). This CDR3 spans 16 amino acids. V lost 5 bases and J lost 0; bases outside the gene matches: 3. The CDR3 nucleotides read TGCAGTGCTCGGACTAGCGGGGGGGCTAGCACAGATACGCAGTATTTT. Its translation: CSARTSGGASTDTQYF.

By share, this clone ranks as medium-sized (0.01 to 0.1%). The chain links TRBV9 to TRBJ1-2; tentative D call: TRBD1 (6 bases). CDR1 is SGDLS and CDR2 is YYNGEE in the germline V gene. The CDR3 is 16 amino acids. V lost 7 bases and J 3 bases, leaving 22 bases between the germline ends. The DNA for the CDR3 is TGTGCCAGCGGAGGGGATCCGGACAGTTGGGACTATGGCTACACCTTC. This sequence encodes CASGGDPDSWDYGYTF.

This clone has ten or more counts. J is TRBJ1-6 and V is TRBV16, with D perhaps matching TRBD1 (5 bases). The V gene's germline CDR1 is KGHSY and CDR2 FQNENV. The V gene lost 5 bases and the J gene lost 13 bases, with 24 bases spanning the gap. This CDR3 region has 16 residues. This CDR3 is CASSSHRDAVAGPLHF. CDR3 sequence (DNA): TGTGCCAGCAGCTCACACCGGGACGCTGTAGCTGGGCCCCTCCACTTT.

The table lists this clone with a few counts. The CDR3 sequence is CATRPSGSIGTQYF. The CDR3 nucleotides are TGTGCCACCAGGCCTAGCGGGAGCATAGGTACGCAGTATTTT. This chain links TRBV24-1 with TRBJ2-3; 10 nucleotides align to TRBD2. CDR1 is KGHDR, CDR2 SFDVKD, per germline. J lost 8 bases, V lost 7 bases, and 8 bases had no gene match. CDR3 length: 14 amino acids.

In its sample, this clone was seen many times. CDR3 coding DNA: TGCAGTGCAACCGAGGGACAGGGGAAAGGTACGCAGTATTTT. Encoded protein: CSATEGQGKGTQYF. J is TRBJ2-3 and V is TRBV20-1, with TRBD1 matching 10 bases. The V segment lost 6 bases and the J segment 8 bases; nucleotides outside the gene matches: 11. The CDR3 consists of 14 residues. Germline CDR1 and CDR2: DFQATT and SNEGSKA (reference sequence).

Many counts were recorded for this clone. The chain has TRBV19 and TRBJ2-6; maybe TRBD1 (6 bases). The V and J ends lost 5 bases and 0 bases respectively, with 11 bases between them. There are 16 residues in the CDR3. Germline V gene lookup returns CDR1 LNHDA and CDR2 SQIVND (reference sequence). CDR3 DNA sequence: TGTGCCAGTAGTCTCGGACAGACCTCTGGGGCCAACGTCCTGACTTTC. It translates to CASSLGQTSGANVLTF.

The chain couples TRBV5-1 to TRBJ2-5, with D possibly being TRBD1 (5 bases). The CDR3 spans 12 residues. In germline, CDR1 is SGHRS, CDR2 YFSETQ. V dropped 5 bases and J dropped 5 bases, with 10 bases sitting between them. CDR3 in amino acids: CASRRYRETQYF. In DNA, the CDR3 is TGCGCCAGCAGGCGGTACAGGGAGACCCAGTACTTC.

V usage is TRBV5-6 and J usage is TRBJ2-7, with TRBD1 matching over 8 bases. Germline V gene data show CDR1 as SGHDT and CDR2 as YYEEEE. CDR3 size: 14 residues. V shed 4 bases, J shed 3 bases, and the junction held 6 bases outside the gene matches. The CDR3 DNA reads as TGTGCCAGCAGCATCGGACAGGGTGGCTACGAGCAGTACTTC. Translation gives CASSIGQGGYEQYF.

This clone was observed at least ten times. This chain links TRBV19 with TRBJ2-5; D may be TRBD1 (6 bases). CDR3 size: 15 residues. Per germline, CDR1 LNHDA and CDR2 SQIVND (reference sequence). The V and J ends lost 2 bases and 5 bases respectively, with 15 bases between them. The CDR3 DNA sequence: TGTGCCAGTAGTATACAGGGCCAGGGGTGGGAGACCCAGTACTTC. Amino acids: CASSIQGQGWETQYF.

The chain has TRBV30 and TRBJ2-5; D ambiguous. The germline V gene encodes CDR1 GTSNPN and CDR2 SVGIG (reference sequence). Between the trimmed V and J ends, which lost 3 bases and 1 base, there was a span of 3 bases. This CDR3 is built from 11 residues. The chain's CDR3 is CAWSLQETQYF. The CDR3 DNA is TGTGCCTGGAGCCTCCAAGAGACCCAGTACTTC.

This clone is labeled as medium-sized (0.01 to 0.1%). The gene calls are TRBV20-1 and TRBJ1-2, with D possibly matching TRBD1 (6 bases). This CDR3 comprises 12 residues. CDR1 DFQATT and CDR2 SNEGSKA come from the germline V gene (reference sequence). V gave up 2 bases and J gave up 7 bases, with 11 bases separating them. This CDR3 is CSARRGSGGYTF. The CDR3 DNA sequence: TGCAGTGCTAGAAGGGGGTCGGGTGGCTACACCTTC.

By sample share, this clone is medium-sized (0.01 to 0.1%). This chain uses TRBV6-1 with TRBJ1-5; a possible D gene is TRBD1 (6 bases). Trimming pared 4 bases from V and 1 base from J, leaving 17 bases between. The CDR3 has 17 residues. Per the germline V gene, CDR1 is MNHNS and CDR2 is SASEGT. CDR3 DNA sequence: TGTGCCAGCAGTGTCCGGGACACAAGACGCAGCAATCAGCCCCAGCATTTT. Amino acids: CASSVRDTRRSNQPQHF.

CDR3 sequence: CASSSGDRGFNEQFF. CDR3 coding DNA: TGTGCCAGCAGCTCTGGCGACAGGGGGTTTAATGAGCAGTTCTTC. V and J are TRBV12-3 or TRBV12-4 and TRBJ2-1, with TRBD1 matching 9 bases. V lost 6 bases, J lost 7 bases, and 10 bases stayed unmatched. There are 15 residues in the CDR3.

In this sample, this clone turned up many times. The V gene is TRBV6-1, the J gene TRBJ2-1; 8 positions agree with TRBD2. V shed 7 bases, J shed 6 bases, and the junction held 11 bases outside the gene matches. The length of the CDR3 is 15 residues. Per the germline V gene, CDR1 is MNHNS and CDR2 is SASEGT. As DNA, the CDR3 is TGTGCCAGCAAAACAGCGGGAGCCCCCTCCAATGAGCAGTTCTTC. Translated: CASKTAGAPSNEQFF.

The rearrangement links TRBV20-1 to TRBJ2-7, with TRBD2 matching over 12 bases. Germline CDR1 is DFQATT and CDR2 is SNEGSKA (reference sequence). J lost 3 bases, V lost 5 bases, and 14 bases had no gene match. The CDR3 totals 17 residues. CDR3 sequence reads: CSARGRTQTSGSYEQYF. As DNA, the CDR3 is TGCAGTGCTCGAGGGAGGACTCAGACTAGCGGGAGCTACGAGCAGTACTTC.